This TCR beta chain was obtained from a study of OX40 agonist ivuxolimab in advanced cancers. Germline V CDR1 and CDR2: LNHDA, SQIVND (reference sequence). The CDR3 is made up of 14 amino acids. V dropped 6 bases and J dropped 8 bases, with 19 bases sitting between them. TCRdb's copy holds only in-frame clones and misses some; the assay was immunoSEQ multiplex PCR. The sample lists 40,000 to 60,000 clones; almost 90% were seen once. The V gene is TRBV19, the J gene TRBJ1-1, with D possibly TRBD1 on 5 matching bases. This TCR was recovered from an adult with an advanced solid tumor such as melanoma, head and neck, liver or kidney cancer. This sample comprised CD4+ or CD8+ T cells sorted from blood, obtained in a trial of the OX40 agonist ivuxolimab. This CDR3 reads CASRKENLGGEAFF. In nucleotides, the CDR3 is TGTGCCAGTAGAAAGGAGAATCTTGGGGGAGAAGCTTTCTTT.